This record concerns one TCR beta chain sequence. This clone was counted a single time. Its target antigen remains unknown. No much larger clone exists at a distance of one base, and base qualities are not known. This sample stems from a study of blood T cell repertoires in COVID-19 (TCRdb year 2020). Looking at the study overall: The collaborator samples originated in the United States, Italy and Spain and spanned the acute and convalescent phases of COVID-19. A freely available public database, intended as a resource for researchers studying the immune response to SARS-CoV-2, is where the repertoires were released. Where available, HLA class I and class II types were obtained from metadata supplied by the sample provider rather than from assay-based typing. Sample metadata almost always included a de-identified subject ID, COVID-19 status, age in years and sex. The prospective study material was composed of cDNA or gDNA derived from T cells, B-cell-depleted T cells, or PBMCs. Deeply sampled blood TCRbeta repertoires from subjects exposed to, actively infected with, or recovered from COVID-19 were included in the dataset. Samples came from the ongoing ImmuneRACE study (first 160 participants) plus 1,254 subjects from 6 global collaborators. Study-wide conclusions, independent of this receptor: How much clinical and demographic metadata was included differed by source and by participant, and the metadata was provided uncurated.

In the prospective study, participants were roughly 18 to 95 years old, resided in under 30 geographic areas of the United States, and were enrolled through a virtual design. In the prospective study, participants were assigned to cohorts based on the clinical history participants reported in a screening survey and a study questionnaire. Recovered participants in ImmuneRACE Cohort 3 were defined as having two consecutive negative NP/OP PCR tests, clearance from a healthcare professional, or resolution of symptoms. Each participant in the prospective study had whole blood, serum and a nasopharyngeal or oropharyngeal swab collected by mobile phlebotomists. Over a roughly 2-month period, participants in the prospective study had the option of providing additional blood draws and questionnaires. Blood samples from the prospective study were shipped frozen or at room temperature prior to DNA extraction.

After removal of 6 bases from V and 5 bases from J, the junction retains 4 bases not matched to a gene. Its CDR3 holds 14 amino acids, cysteine through phenylalanine. Only the CDR3 portion is preserved as DNA: 42 bases, with reading frame beginning at the first base. Reading the germline V gene gives CDR1 ENHRY and CDR2 SYGVKD. TCRbeta CDR3 regions were amplified from genomic DNA using the immunoSEQ Assay, a bias-controlled multiplex PCR. In the authors' own workflow: The number of nucleated cells in each sample was estimated from the amplification of reference gene primers within the assay. To quantify the absolute abundance of each unique TCRbeta CDR3 rearrangement, sequence reads were collapsed and filtered. Productive Simpson clonality was computed per sample as the square root of Simpson's diversity index over productive rearrangements. Entries here come from immuneACCESS through TCRdb and include only in-frame sequences with V and J called. Some clones fail to appear in such tables; in the studies checked, an unresolved V gene covers under half of the shortfall, and the cause of the remainder is unknown. V and J calls and clone size come straight from that table; D and trimming were deduced from the DNA. The sample table holds a few hundred thousand clones, of which 84% were seen once. The top ten clonotypes cover 6.8% of the sample.

What was sequenced was PBMCs or T cells enriched from blood (not recorded which). The TCR was taken from a middle-aged woman who had recovered from COVID-19. The sequence links TRBV10-3 to TRBJ1-1; 12 nucleotides in the junction match TRBD1. CDR3 protein: CAIRGDRGRTEAFF. At the DNA level, the sequence is TGTGCCATCAGGGGGGACAGGGGGCGAACTGAAGCTTTCTTT.